The clone carrying this T cell receptor (beta chain) was seen a few times. No antigen is known for it. This entry is derived from a study of T-cell memory formation after mild COVID-19. The study's findings and limits: Clones shrinking between day 15 and 85 showed a balanced CD4/CD8 split, and those that grew later tilted toward CD4+. Some clones that responded were present in memory (sampled pre-infection), which suggests cross-reactive memory joined.

Researchers used 5'RACE with constant-segment primers to make TCR alpha and TCR beta cDNA libraries that carry sample barcodes and UMIs. TCRdb re-derived calls from the 5' RACE reads in MiXCR, one entry per CDR3 protein. The sample shows about 350,000 distinct CDR3 sequences, 13% to 15% of them seen only once. The CDR3 contains 14 residues. V lost 0 bases and J 4 bases, leaving 10 bases between the germline ends. From germline, CDR1 is DFQATT and CDR2 SNEGSKA (reference sequence). The chain couples TRBV20-1 to TRBJ2-4; D perhaps matches TRBD1 (6 bases). The clonotype comes from a man younger than 30 who had mild COVID-19 (a few samples of this study predate the infection). Cell type and time point are not known. Input material: PBMCs or a T cell subset sorted from them (not recorded which). The CDR3, as DNA: TGCAGTGCTAGAGATCGTACAGGGAAAAACATTCAGTACTTC. Encoded protein: CSARDRTGKNIQYF.